This T cell receptor (beta chain) was retrieved from a study of blood T cell repertoires in COVID-19 (dated by TCRdb to 2020 to 2021). Concerning the study at large: Samples from collaborators originated in the United States, Italy and Spain and spanned both the acute and convalescent phases of COVID-19. The repertoires were released in a freely available public database intended as a resource for research on the immune response to SARS-CoV-2. The samples were drawn from two sources: the first 160 participants of the ongoing ImmuneRACE study, and 1,200 or so subjects contributed by 6 global collaborators. Where available, HLA class I and class II types were taken from metadata supplied by the sample provider and were not determined by assay-based typing. The material from the prospective study consisted of cDNA or gDNA derived from T cells, B-cell-depleted T cells, or PBMCs. The sample metadata nearly always contained a de-identified subject ID, COVID-19 status, age in years and sex. Subjects who had been exposed to COVID-19, were actively infected with it, or had recovered from it provided the deeply sampled blood TCRbeta repertoires that made up the dataset.

Whole blood was collected in K2EDTA tubes by collaborating institutions according to the institutions' own protocols. For TCRbeta analysis, collaborator samples were shipped as frozen whole blood, as isolated PBMCs, or as DNA extracted from either sample type. The immunoSEQ Assay, a bias-controlled multiplex PCR, was used to amplify TCRbeta CDR3 regions from genomic DNA. As for the original processing: The number of nucleated cells in each sample was estimated from the amplification of reference gene primers within the assay. To quantify the absolute abundance of each unique TCRbeta CDR3 rearrangement, sequence reads were collapsed and filtered. Productive Simpson clonality was computed per sample as the square root of Simpson's diversity index over productive rearrangements. TCRdb took over this immuneACCESS table, retaining in-frame rearrangements with V and J assigned. Such tables are incomplete; in checked studies, under half of the missing clones stem from an unresolved V gene, and the remainder is unexplained. V and J calls and clone size come straight from that table; D and trimming were deduced from the DNA. The sample includes 470,000 or so clones, with about 89% observed a single time. The ten largest make up roughly 4.3% of the sample.

In the case of this clone: Its antigen is unknown. There are no base qualities to consult, and no much larger clone falls within one base.

CDR1 is given as SGHAT and CDR2 as FQDESV, both from the germline V gene (reference sequence). Trimming takes 1 base off V and 5 bases off J; junction bases not matched to a gene: 5. From the cysteine up to the phenylalanine, the CDR3 has a length of 15 residues. Solely the CDR3 DNA is kept, with 45 bases framed from the first base. General conclusions and limits of the study: The quantity of clinical and demographic metadata differed by source and by participant and was supplied without curation.

The chain couples TRBV11-1 to TRBJ2-3; 8 bases in the middle match TRBD1. Sequencing was done on a sample of peripheral blood. The TCR originated in a woman in her 30s with acute or convalescent COVID-19. The nucleotide sequence reads as follows: TGTGCCAGCAGCTTAGGGGCAGGGGGCATAGATACGCAGTATTTT. Its protein product is CASSLGAGGIDTQYF.